Below, 31 T cell receptor beta chains from the same sample are listed, as sequenced in a study of identical twins. TCRdb called the 5' RACE reads again in MiXCR, with one record for every CDR3 protein. The data contain roughly 200,000 distinct CDR3 sequences, approximately 16% of them singletons. These records were also assigned to another study, of T cells expressing NK-cell markers.

The sample taken for sequencing was CD8+ T cells sorted from blood. These receptors originate from a woman between 18 and 29 years old in good health.

CDR3 in DNA: TGTGCCAGCAGCGGCAGGGGGGGACATAGCGGGACCCAGTACTTC. Amino acid sequence: CASSGRGGHSGTQYF. The V and J genes are TRBV7-9 and TRBJ2-5; D possibly uses TRBD1 or TRBD2 (7 bases each). The germline gives CDR1 SEHNR, CDR2 FQNEAQ (reference sequence). V lost 5 bases, J lost 7 bases, and 20 bases lay in between. This CDR3 contains 15 residues.

This clonotype occurred a few times. The chain uses TRBV12-3 or TRBV12-4 and TRBJ1-1; D is uncertain. The germline V and J ends were trimmed by 4 bases and 11 bases, with 11 bases remaining between them. The CDR3 sequence is 11 residues long. CDR3 protein: CASSSPGSAFF. CDR3 DNA sequence: TGTGCCAGCAGTTCCCCGGGGAGTGCTTTCTTT.

This clonotype was seen a few times. The chain employs TRBV14 and TRBJ2-5, with TRBD2 as a possible D gene (6 bases). Trimming shortened V by 4 bases and J by 4 bases, and 10 bases separated the two germline ends. The CDR3 sequence is 13 residues long. Germline assignment: CDR1 SGHDN and CDR2 FVKESK. The CDR3 sequence is CASSPRGGETQYF. In DNA form, the CDR3 reads TGTGCCAGCAGCCCGAGGGGAGGAGAGACCCAGTACTTC. Full variable domain (missing parts from reference TRBV14 and TRBJ2-5): EAGVTQFPSHSVIEKGQTVTLRCDPISGHDNLYWYRRVMGKEIKFLLHFVKESKQDESGMPNNRFLAERTGGTYSTLKVQPAELEDSGVYFCASSPRGGETQYFGPGTRLLVL.

In its sample, this clonotype was seen a few times. DNA of the CDR3: TGTGCCAGCAGCTCGATCCTAGCGGGAGGGCAAGATGAGCAGTTCTTC. Amino acid sequence: CASSSILAGGQDEQFF. V and J are TRBV7-2 and TRBJ2-1; 12 bases are a match to TRBD2. This CDR3 is 16 amino acids long. Germline V lookup: CDR1 SGHTA, CDR2 FQGNSA. Losses at the gene ends were 4 bases for V and 8 bases for J; bases not matched to a gene: 9.

This clonotype showed up many times. This sequence joins TRBV7-9 and TRBJ1-1, with a weak D call TRBD1 (5 bases). The germline gives CDR1 SEHNR, CDR2 FQNEAQ (reference sequence). This CDR3 comprises 14 residues. V was pared by 3 bases and J by 0 bases, with 8 bases between. CDR3 in DNA: TGTGCCAGCAGCTTCGGGACTGTGAACACTGAAGCTTTCTTT. This encodes CASSFGTVNTEAFF.

The chain uses TRBV29-1 and TRBJ2-7; 8 bases agree with TRBD2. J was trimmed by 3 bases and V by 3 bases; bases with no gene match: 7. This CDR3 is built from 14 residues. The germline gives CDR1 SQVTM, CDR2 ANQGSEA. CDR3 nucleotides: TGCAGCGTTGATGGTCTAGCGGGTGACTACGAGCAGTACTTC. It encodes CSVDGLAGDYEQYF.

V gene TRBV20-1 combines with J gene TRBJ2-1; 7 bases align to TRBD2. Germline values: CDR1 DFQATT, CDR2 SNEGSKA (reference sequence). V was pared by 3 bases and J by 4 bases, with 9 bases of the junction left unmatched. The CDR3 runs to 15 residues. Here the CDR3 reads CSASRTSELYNEQFF. The CDR3, as DNA: TGCAGTGCTAGCCGAACTAGCGAGCTTTACAATGAGCAGTTCTTC.

This clonotype turned up a few times. The chain carries TRBV9 and TRBJ2-1; possibly TRBD2 for D (5 bases). The germline V and J ends were trimmed by 3 bases and 4 bases, with 8 bases remaining between them. CDR1 and CDR2 from the germline V gene are SGDLS and YYNGEE. The CDR3 is 13 residues long. The CDR3 protein is CASSGRGYNEQFF. CDR3 sequence (DNA): TGTGCCAGCAGCGGACGAGGGTACAATGAGCAGTTCTTC. The full variable domain, with the rest looked up from reference TRBV9 and TRBJ2-1, is DSGVTQTPKHLITATGQRVTLRCSPRSGDLSVYWYQQSLDQGLQFLIQYYNGEERAKGNILERFSAQQFPDLHSELNLSSLELGDSALYFCASSGRGYNEQFFGPGTRLTVL.

In its sample, this clonotype was seen a few times. The rearrangement joins TRBV11-2 to TRBJ2-2; D is ambiguous. This CDR3 spans 14 amino acids. Trimming cost V 5 bases and J 1 base, with 8 bases left between them. Looked up from germline, CDR1 is SGHAT and CDR2 is FQNNGV. The CDR3 loop reads CASSPDWNTGELFF. CDR3 sequence (DNA): TGTGCCAGCAGCCCAGACTGGAACACCGGGGAGCTGTTTTTT.

This chain links TRBV2 with TRBJ2-5; D is possibly TRBD1 or TRBD2 (5 bases each). The CDR3 sequence is 16 residues long. Trimming left V 2 bases short and J 3 bases short, with 16 bases between. Germline V gives CDR1 SNHLY, CDR2 FYNNEI. CDR3 protein: CASSEWQGPNEETQYF. The DNA of the CDR3 is TGTGCCAGCAGTGAATGGCAGGGACCGAACGAAGAGACCCAGTACTTC.

The J gene is TRBJ2-7, the V gene TRBV6-2 or TRBV6-3; perhaps TRBD2 as D (5 bases). CDR3 size: 12 residues. V shed 2 bases and J shed 5 bases, with 7 bases lying between them. Per germline, CDR1 MNHEY and CDR2 SVGEGT. CDR3 nucleotide sequence: TGTGCCAGCAGTTACGTCGGGGACGAGCAGTACTTC. It yields the protein CASSYVGDEQYF.

The count of this clonotype is one. The chain combines TRBV27 with TRBJ2-7, with D perhaps matching TRBD2 (6 bases). CDR3 length equals 14 residues. Looked up from germline, CDR1 is MNHEY and CDR2 is SMNVEV (reference sequence). V gave up 5 bases and J gave up 4 bases, with 15 bases separating them. The CDR3 DNA reads TGTGCCAGCAGTCCGGGACTCGTAATTTACGAGCAGTACTTC. This codes for CASSPGLVIYEQYF.

The chain carries TRBV7-6 and TRBJ1-2; maybe TRBD1 (5 bases). The CDR3 covers 13 residues. Trimming removed 0 bases at V and 8 bases at J, with 10 bases between. From germline, CDR1 is SGHVS and CDR2 FNYEAQ. CDR3 loop: CASSLAGDGGYTF. CDR3 nucleotide sequence: TGTGCCAGCAGCTTAGCGGGGGATGGAGGCTACACCTTC.

This clonotype showed up just a few times. The chain joins TRBV11-2 to TRBJ2-1, with 7 bases lining up with TRBD2. Trimming cost V 5 bases and J 0 bases; bases outside gene matches: 19. In germline, CDR1 is SGHAT, CDR2 FQNNGV. This CDR3 is 20 amino acids long. CDR3 loop: CASSPEFSGSNSSSYNEQFF. The CDR3 region has the DNA TGTGCCAGCAGCCCTGAATTTAGCGGGTCTAATTCGAGCTCCTACAATGAGCAGTTCTTC.

This clonotype was detected a few times. The chain carries TRBV4-3 and TRBJ2-1; TRBD2 agrees at 9 bases. The V segment lost 0 bases and the J segment 4 bases; nucleotides outside the gene matches: 4. Per the germline V gene, CDR1 is LGHNA and CDR2 is YSLEER. There are 16 residues in the CDR3. The CDR3 loop is CASSQDQGLAYNEQFF. In DNA, the CDR3 is TGCGCCAGCAGCCAAGATCAGGGACTAGCTTACAATGAGCAGTTCTTC.

V and J are TRBV4-3 and TRBJ2-7; D is perhaps TRBD1 or TRBD2 (5 bases each). The V gene's germline CDR1 is LGHNA and CDR2 YSLEER. V lost 1 base to trimming and J lost 5 bases, with 6 bases between them. This CDR3 has 12 amino acids. In DNA, the CDR3 is TGCGCCAGCAGCCAAGGGGACGACGAGCAGTACTTC. Encoded protein: CASSQGDDEQYF.

V usage is TRBV12-3 or TRBV12-4 and J usage is TRBJ2-2; TRBD2 is a possible D gene (6 bases). The ends were cut back, 10 bases at V and 7 bases at J, with 19 bases in the middle. The CDR3 length is 14 residues. CDR3 loop: CATRGIERDGELFF. CDR3 nucleotides: TGTGCCACCCGGGGGATTGAGAGGGACGGGGAGCTGTTTTTT.

The chain couples TRBV29-1 to TRBJ2-7; TRBD2 is a possible D gene (6 bases). Germline values: CDR1 SQVTM, CDR2 ANQGSEA. Trimming took off 4 bases at V and 1 base at J, with 14 bases between the two ends. The CDR3 extends over 14 amino acids. For the CDR3, the DNA is TGCAGCGTTGTGGAGGGCGAAGGATCCTACGAGCAGTACTTC. Its translation is CSVVEGEGSYEQYF.

This clonotype was observed a few times. The rearrangement joins TRBV4-3 to TRBJ2-7; 9 bases align to TRBD2. The CDR3 sequence is 15 residues long. J was trimmed by 5 bases and V by 6 bases; bases with no gene match: 11. Germline assignment: CDR1 LGHNA and CDR2 YSLEER. The CDR3 DNA sequence: TGCGCCAGCAGTCGCAAGCGGGAGGCACCCAACGAGCAGTACTTC. Residues: CASSRKREAPNEQYF.

V usage is TRBV25-1 and J usage is TRBJ2-2, with TRBD2 identical over 11 bases. The CDR3 runs 18 residues. Germline lookup yields CDR1 MGHDK and CDR2 SYGVNS. The ends lost 3 bases at V and 7 bases at J; junction bases unmatched: 13. Written as DNA, the CDR3 is TGTGCCAGCAGTGACGAAGGGAGGCTAGCGGGGGGCCTCGGGGAGCTGTTTTTT. Protein product: CASSDEGRLAGGLGELFF. Variable domain in full (rest from reference TRBV25-1 and TRBJ2-2): EADIYQTPRYLVIGTGKKITLECSQTMGHDKMYWYQQDPGMELHLIHYSYGVNSTEKGDLSSESTVSRIRTEHFPLTLESARPSHTSQYLCASSDEGRLAGGLGELFFGEGSRLTVL.

This clonotype was detected only a few times. The chain combines TRBV7-6 with TRBJ2-3; 8 bases are shared with TRBD2. V gave up 5 bases and J gave up 3 bases; unmatched junction bases: 13. Germline V lookup: CDR1 SGHVS, CDR2 FNYEAQ. The CDR3 runs to 17 residues. The CDR3 bases are TGTGCCAGCAGCAAAGGCCCTCCCGGGACTAGAACAGATACGCAGTATTTT. As protein: CASSKGPPGTRTDTQYF.

The table lists this clonotype with a few counts. The rearrangement links TRBV7-9 to TRBJ2-7; the D is unclear. CDR3 length: 12 residues. Germline V gene sequence: CDR1 SEHNR, CDR2 FQNEAQ (reference sequence). Between the trimmed V and J ends, which lost 3 bases and 3 bases, there was a span of 6 bases. CDR3 sequence: CASSFNFYEQYF. The CDR3 nucleotides read TGTGCCAGCAGCTTTAACTTCTACGAGCAGTACTTC. Complete variable domain (other parts from reference TRBV7-9 and TRBJ2-7): DTGVSQNPRHKITKRGQNVTFRCDPISEHNRLYWYRQTLGQGPEFLTYFQNEAQLEKSRLLSDRFSAERPKGSFSTLEIQRTEQGDSAMYLCASSFNFYEQYFGPGTRLTVT.

This clonotype occurred a few times. The chain links TRBV12-3 or TRBV12-4 to TRBJ1-1; no clear D gene. Trimming left V 0 bases short and J 6 bases short, with 14 bases between. The CDR3 is 15 amino acids. CDR3 in amino acids: CASSLALQKGPEAFF. The CDR3 bases are TGTGCCAGCAGTTTAGCGCTCCAAAAGGGCCCTGAAGCTTTCTTT.

This clonotype was detected ten times or more. The genes are TRBV5-1 and TRBJ2-3, with TRBD2 identical over 11 bases. This CDR3 has 15 residues. J was trimmed by 6 bases and V by 4 bases; bases with no gene match: 7. Germline CDR1 reads SGHRS; CDR2 reads YFSETQ. The CDR3 nucleotides are TGCGCCAGCAGCCTAACTAGCGGGAGAGGGGATACGCAGTATTTT. Residues: CASSLTSGRGDTQYF.

This clonotype was seen repeatedly, ten times or more. This sequence joins TRBV27 and TRBJ2-5, with D unresolved. Germline V gene sequence: CDR1 MNHEY, CDR2 SMNVEV (reference sequence). Trimming removed 11 bases from V and 4 bases from J, with 8 bases in between. The CDR3 sequence is 10 residues long. The CDR3 coding sequence is TGTGCCGGAAACCTAGAGACCCAGTACTTC. Translating it yields CAGNLETQYF.

This clonotype was seen a handful of times. The chain uses TRBV29-1 and TRBJ2-1, with D tentatively TRBD1 (5 bases). Trimming took 4 bases from V and 5 from J, leaving 9 bases between them. The CDR3 runs to 12 residues. Germline V gives CDR1 SQVTM, CDR2 ANQGSEA. CDR3 bases: TGCAGCGTTGTTGACAGCCACAATGAGCAGTTCTTC. Its protein product is CSVVDSHNEQFF.

This clonotype was recorded a few times. The V call is TRBV5-1, the J call TRBJ2-5; TRBD2 matches 8 bases. CDR1 and CDR2 (germline): SGHRS, YFSETQ. V lost 0 bases, J lost 1 base, and 5 bases stayed unmatched. This CDR3 contains 16 residues. The CDR3 sequence is CASSLVGGGPQETQYF. The DNA for the CDR3 is TGCGCCAGCAGCTTGGTCGGGGGGGGCCCCCAAGAGACCCAGTACTTC. Using reference TRBV5-1 and TRBJ2-5 for the parts outside the CDR3, the full variable domain is KAGVTQTPRYLIKTRGQQVTLSCSPISGHRSVSWYQQTPGQGLQFLFEYFSETQRNKGNFPGRFSGRQFSNSRSEMNVSTLELGDSALYLCASSLVGGGPQETQYFGPGTRLLVL.

CDR3 in DNA: TGTGCCAGCAGTTTCCGGCTAGCGGGGGATGGGAGCACAGATACGCAGTATTTT. Its translation is CASSFRLAGDGSTDTQYF. This chain connects TRBV12-3 or TRBV12-4 to TRBJ2-3, with 10 bases matching TRBD2. Trimming cost V 3 bases and J 0 bases; bases outside gene matches: 9. The CDR3 spans 18 residues.

This clonotype was counted a few times. This rearrangement joins TRBV5-6 to TRBJ2-2; perhaps TRBD2 as D (5 bases). This CDR3 contains 12 residues. CDR1 SGHDT and CDR2 YYEEEE come from the germline V gene. The germline V and J ends were trimmed by 4 bases and 6 bases, with 7 bases remaining between them. CDR3 region: CASSAGSGELFF. In DNA, the CDR3 is TGTGCCAGCAGCGCGGGTTCCGGGGAGCTGTTTTTT.

The chain joins TRBV5-6 to TRBJ2-2; D could derive from TRBD1 or TRBD2 (5 bases each). The CDR3 has 16 amino acids. Trimming pared 4 bases from V and 4 bases from J, leaving 17 bases between. CDR1 and CDR2 from the germline V gene are SGHDT and YYEEEE. Written as DNA, the CDR3 is TGTGCCAGCAGCGTAAAGGTACAGGCGGGCACCGGGGAGCTGTTTTTT. It encodes CASSVKVQAGTGELFF.

This clonotype was seen ten or more times. This CDR3 is CATSGRTGEVGNTGELFF. As DNA, the CDR3 is TGTGCCACCAGCGGTCGGACAGGGGAAGTGGGGAACACCGGGGAGCTGTTTTTT. The chain recombines TRBV15 with TRBJ2-2, with 9 nucleotides matching TRBD1. There are 18 residues in the CDR3. After removal of 5 bases from V and 1 base from J, the junction contained 11 bases not matched to a gene. The germline V gene encodes CDR1 LNHNV and CDR2 YYDKDF (reference sequence).